The present entry profiles one T cell receptor (beta chain) with its context. This entry is derived from a study of CD8 T cells in Susac syndrome. When the RNA was reverse transcribed, random hexamers were used with an input of about 0.45 to 1 ug. TCRdb used MiXCR to reprocess the immunoSEQ multiplex PCR reads, holding one entry per CDR3 protein. The repertoire holds about 250,000 distinct CDR3 sequences, with 85% to 95% as singletons. This CDR3 spans 19 amino acids. Trimming pared 0 bases from V and 4 bases from J, leaving 22 bases between. The germline CDR1 and CDR2 sequences are LGHNA and YNFKEQ. The chain has TRBV4-2 and TRBJ1-3; weak D call: TRBD1 (5 bases). Material for sequencing was CD4+ T cells from PBMCs. This clonotype was obtained from a human donor with multiple sclerosis. The CDR3 protein is CASSQDQPGRPSWGNTIYF. CDR3 nucleotide sequence: TGTGCCAGCAGCCAAGACCAACCGGGACGGCCGAGCTGGGGAAACACCATATATTTT.